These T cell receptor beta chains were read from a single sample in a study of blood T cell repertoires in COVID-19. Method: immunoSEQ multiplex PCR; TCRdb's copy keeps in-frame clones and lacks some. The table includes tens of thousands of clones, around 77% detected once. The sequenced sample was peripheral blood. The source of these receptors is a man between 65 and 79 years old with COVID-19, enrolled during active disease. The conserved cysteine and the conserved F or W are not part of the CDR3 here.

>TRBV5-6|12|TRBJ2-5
ASSPALLQETQY
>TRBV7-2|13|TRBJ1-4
ASSLNTATNEKLF
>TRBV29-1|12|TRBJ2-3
SVVAGSQGDTQY
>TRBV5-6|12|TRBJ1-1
ASRRGQSNTEAF
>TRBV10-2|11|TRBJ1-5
ASSYSGDQPQH
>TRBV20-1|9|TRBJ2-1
SAGGSREQF
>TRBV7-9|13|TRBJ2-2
ASKSGRANTGELF
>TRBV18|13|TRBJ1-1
ASSYAGAPNTEAF
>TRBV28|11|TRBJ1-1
ASGGSGNTEAF
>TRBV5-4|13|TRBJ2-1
ASILAGSSYNEQF
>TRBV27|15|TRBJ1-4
ASSPVVPGGPNEKLF
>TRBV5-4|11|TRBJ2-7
ASSWNSGSQEY
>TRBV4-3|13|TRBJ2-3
ASSHRTSVADTQY
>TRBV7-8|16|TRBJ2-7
ASSTRRLAGGISYEQY
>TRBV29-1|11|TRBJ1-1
SVRRDRNTEAF
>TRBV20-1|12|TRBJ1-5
SASNTISNQPQH